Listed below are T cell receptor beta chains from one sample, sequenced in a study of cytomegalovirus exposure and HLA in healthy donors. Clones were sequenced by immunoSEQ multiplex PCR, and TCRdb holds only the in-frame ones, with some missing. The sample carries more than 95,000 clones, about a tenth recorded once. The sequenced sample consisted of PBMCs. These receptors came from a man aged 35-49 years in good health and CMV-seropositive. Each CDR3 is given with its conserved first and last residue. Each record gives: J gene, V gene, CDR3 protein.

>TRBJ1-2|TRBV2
CATMTGSVYGYTF
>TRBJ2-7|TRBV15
CATSRDVRGFYEQYF
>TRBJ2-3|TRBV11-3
CASTHLADTQYF
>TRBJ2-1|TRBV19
CASSMVGGAGVGSNEQFF
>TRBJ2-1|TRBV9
CASSVEWEDNEQFF
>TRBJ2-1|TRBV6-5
CASSYPGLERNEQFF
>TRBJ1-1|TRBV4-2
CASSQGGGRNTEAFF
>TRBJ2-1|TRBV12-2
CASRPGTSGREEGNEQFF
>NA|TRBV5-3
CARSCPSGTTYEQYF
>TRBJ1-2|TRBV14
CASSPSWGAGGTYGYTF
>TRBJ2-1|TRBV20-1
CSARGSEQFF
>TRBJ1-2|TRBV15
CATSRDGGTGGGYGYTF
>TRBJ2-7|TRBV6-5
CAPCRTGTYEQYF
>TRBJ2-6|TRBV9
CASSTDSSGANVLTF
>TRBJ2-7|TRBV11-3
CASSQEVEQYF
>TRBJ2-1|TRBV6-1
CASSEDRVSSYNEQFF
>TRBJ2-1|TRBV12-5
CASATLGGGRGRNEQFF
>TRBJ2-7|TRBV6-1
CASSDTYEQYF
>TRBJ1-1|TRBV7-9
CASSTHSQNTEAFF
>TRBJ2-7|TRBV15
CATSRDRSSSPYEQYF
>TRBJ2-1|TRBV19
CASSMAGGPWNEQFF
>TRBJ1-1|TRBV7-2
CASSYLWGRDTEAFF
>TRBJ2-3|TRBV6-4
CASSDDGGSTDTQYF
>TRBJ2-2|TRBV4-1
CASSRIWRTQNTGELFF
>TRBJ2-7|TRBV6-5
CASSYWGLAGSYEQYF
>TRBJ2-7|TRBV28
CASSQGRTGGAYEQYF
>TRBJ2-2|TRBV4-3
CASSQVSSGIVATGELFF
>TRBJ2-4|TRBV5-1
CASSLEPDRGPGNIQYF
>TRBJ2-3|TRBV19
CASSPRGLAGDTQYF
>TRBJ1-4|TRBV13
CASSSTGEDEKLFF
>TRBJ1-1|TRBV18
CASSPPARTGKNTEAFF
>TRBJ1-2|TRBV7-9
CASSLGQGEIYGYTF
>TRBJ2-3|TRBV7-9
CALGREGGTDTQYF
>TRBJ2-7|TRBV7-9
CASSLSGDEQYF
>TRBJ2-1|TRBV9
CASRGGRGNEQFF
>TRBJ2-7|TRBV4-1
CASSQTHAASYEQYF
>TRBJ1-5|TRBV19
CASRDSGLLFNQPQHF
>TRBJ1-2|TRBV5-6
CASSPTGFDGYTF
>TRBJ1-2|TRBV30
CAWSVRQAAGYTF
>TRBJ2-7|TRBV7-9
CASSPTLGTGDEQYF
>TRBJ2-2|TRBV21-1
CASSHRDFNTGELFF
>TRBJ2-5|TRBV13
CASSSSRLLRQETQYF